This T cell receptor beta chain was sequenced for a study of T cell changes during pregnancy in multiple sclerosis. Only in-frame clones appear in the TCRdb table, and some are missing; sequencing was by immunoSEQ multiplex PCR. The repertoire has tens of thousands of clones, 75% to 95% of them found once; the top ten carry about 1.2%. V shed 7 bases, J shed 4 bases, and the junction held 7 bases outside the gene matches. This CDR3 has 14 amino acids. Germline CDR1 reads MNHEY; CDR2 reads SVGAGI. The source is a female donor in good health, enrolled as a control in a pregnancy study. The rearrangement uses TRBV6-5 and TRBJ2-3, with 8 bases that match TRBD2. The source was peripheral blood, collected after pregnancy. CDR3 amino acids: CASTQGLAADTQYF. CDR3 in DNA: TGTGCCAGCACCCAAGGACTAGCCGCAGATACGCAGTATTTT.